These T cell receptor beta chains were read from a single sample in a study of early T cells in non-severe SARS-CoV-2 infection. TCRdb re-analysed the 5' RACE reads in MiXCR, keeping a single row per CDR3 protein. The repertoire consists of about 77,000 distinct CDR3 sequences, with about a sixth occurring once and the leading ten covering about 3.1%. Sample: whole blood. Receptors originate from an adult who was a healthcare worker with PCR-confirmed SARS-CoV-2 infection or an uninfected control (not recorded which). Both conserved end residues are part of each CDR3. D genes are given only for firm matches. Rows give clone size only sometimes, using once, few, many, or a class for an expanded clone.

j_call,clone_size,d_call,v_call,cdr3_nt,cdr3_aa
TRBJ2-7,-,TRBD2,TRBV3-1,TGTGCCAGCAGCTCGGGGACTATATACGAGCAGTACTTC,CASSSGTIYEQYF
TRBJ2-5,-,TRBD2,TRBV5-1,TGCGCCAGCAGCTTGGGCCCGGGAGGAAAAGAGACCCAGTACTTC,CASSLGPGGKETQYF
TRBJ2-6,-,-,TRBV5-1,TGCGCCAGCAGCACCGGACACCAGTCTGGGGCCAACGTCCTGACTTTC,CASSTGHQSGANVLTF
TRBJ2-7,-,TRBD1,TRBV28,TGTGCCAGCAGTCCCCCGACAGGGTGGTACGAGCAGTACTTC,CASSPPTGWYEQYF
TRBJ2-7,few,-,TRBV29-1,TGCAGCGTCTCAGGACTCCTAGCCTACGAGCAGTACTTC,CSVSGLLAYEQYF
TRBJ2-2,many,-,TRBV5-1,TGCGCCAGCAGCTTACAGAACACCGGGGAGCTGTTTTTT,CASSLQNTGELFF
TRBJ2-7,few,-,TRBV20-1,TGCAGTGCTACTGACCCCTACGAGCAGTACTTC,CSATDPYEQYF
TRBJ2-3,many,-,TRBV2,TGTGCCAGCACGTGGACTAGCACAGATACGCAGTATTTT,CASTWTSTDTQYF
TRBJ1-1,-,-,TRBV7-9,TGTGCCAGCAGCTTATCGAAGGGAGGCACTGAAGCTTTCTTT,CASSLSKGGTEAFF
TRBJ1-5,-,-,TRBV4-1,TGCGCCAGCAGCCAAGATTTTGGCAGCCAGCCCCAGCATTTT,CASSQDFGSQPQHF
TRBJ1-1,-,TRBD1,TRBV3-1,TGTGCCAGCAGCCGAGGGACAGTGAACACTGAAGCTTTCTTT,CASSRGTVNTEAFF